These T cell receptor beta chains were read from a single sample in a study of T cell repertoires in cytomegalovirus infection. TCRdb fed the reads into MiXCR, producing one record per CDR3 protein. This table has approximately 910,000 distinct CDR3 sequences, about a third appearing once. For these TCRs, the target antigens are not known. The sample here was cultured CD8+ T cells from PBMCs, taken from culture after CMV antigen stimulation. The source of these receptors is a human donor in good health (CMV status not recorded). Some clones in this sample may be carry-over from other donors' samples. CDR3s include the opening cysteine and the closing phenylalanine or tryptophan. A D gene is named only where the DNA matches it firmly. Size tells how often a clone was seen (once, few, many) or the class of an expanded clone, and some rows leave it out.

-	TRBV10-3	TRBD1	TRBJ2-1	CAISPKGQGYNEQFF	TGTGCCATCAGTCCGAAGGGACAGGGTTACAATGAGCAGTTCTTC
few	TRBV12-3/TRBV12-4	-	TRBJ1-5	CASSLSNSYQPQHF	TGTGCCAGCAGTTTATCAAACAGTTATCAGCCCCAGCATTTT
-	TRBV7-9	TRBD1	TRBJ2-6	CASSATQQGSGANVLTF	TGTGCCAGCAGCGCTACCCAACAGGGGTCCGGGGCCAACGTCCTGACTTTC
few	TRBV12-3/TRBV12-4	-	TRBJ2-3	CASSSELPDTQYF	TGTGCCAGCAGTTCTGAATTGCCAGATACGCAGTATTTT
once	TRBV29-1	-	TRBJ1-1	CSGEIGVGAFF	TGCAGCGGCGAAATAGGGGTTGGCGCTTTCTTT
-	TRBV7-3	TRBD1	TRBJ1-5	CASRGGDRNQPQHF	TGTGCCAGCAGGGGGGGGGACAGAAATCAGCCCCAGCATTTT
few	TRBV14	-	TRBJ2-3	CASSQERSTDTQYF	TGTGCCAGCAGCCAAGAACGGAGCACAGATACGCAGTATTTT
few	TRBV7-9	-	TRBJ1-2	CASSSGDNLIYYGYTF	TGTGCCAGCAGCTCCGGGGACAACCTTATCTACTATGGCTACACCTTC
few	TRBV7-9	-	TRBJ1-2	CASSLATGDRDDYGYTF	TGTGCCAGCAGCTTAGCGACGGGTGACAGAGATGACTATGGCTACACCTTC
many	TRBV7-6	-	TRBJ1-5	CASSLDRVAGDQPQHF	TGTGCCAGCAGCTTAGACAGGGTGGCAGGCGATCAGCCCCAGCATTTT
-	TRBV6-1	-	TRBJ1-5	CASSEDGDAGNQPQHF	TGTGCCAGCAGTGAAGACGGGGACGCTGGGAATCAGCCCCAGCATTTT
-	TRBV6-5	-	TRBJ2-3	CASSYSAPGDGTDTQYF	TGTGCCAGCAGTTACTCCGCTCCAGGGGACGGAACAGATACGCAGTATTTT
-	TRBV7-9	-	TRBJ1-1	CASSLVQGFKTEAFF	TGTGCCAGCAGCTTAGTACAGGGTTTTAAAACTGAAGCTTTCTTT
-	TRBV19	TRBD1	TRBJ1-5	CASRDGLWDSWRGSNQPQHF	TGTGCCAGTAGGGATGGGTTGTGGGACAGTTGGCGAGGTAGCAATCAGCCCCAGCATTTT
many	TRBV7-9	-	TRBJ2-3	CASSIPGGQSPNTQYF	TGTGCCAGCAGCATCCCGGGGGGACAGTCCCCTAATACGCAGTATTTT
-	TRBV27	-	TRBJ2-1	CASSWLNNEQFF	TGTGCCAGCAGTTGGCTGAACAATGAGCAGTTCTTC
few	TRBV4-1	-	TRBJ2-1	CASTTLWPRSYNEQFF	TGCGCCAGCACCACCTTGTGGCCTAGGAGCTACAATGAGCAGTTCTTC
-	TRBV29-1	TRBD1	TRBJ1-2	CSVEDLQTGAVNYGYTF	TGCAGCGTTGAAGATCTTCAGACAGGGGCCGTGAACTATGGCTACACCTTC
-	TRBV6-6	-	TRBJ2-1	CASSYLQLWEQFF	TGTGCCAGCAGTTACCTTCAGTTATGGGAGCAGTTCTTC
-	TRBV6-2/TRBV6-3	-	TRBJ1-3	CASSYSIGQKRDTSGNTIYF	TGTGCCAGCAGTTACTCGATCGGTCAGAAACGGGACACCTCTGGAAACACCATATATTTT
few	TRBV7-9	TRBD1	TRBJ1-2	CAIGTGEGYTF	TGTGCCATCGGGACAGGGGAAGGCTACACCTTC
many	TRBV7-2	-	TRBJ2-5	CASSSQVRGGQETQYF	TGTGCCAGCAGCTCTCAAGTTAGGGGGGGCCAAGAGACCCAGTACTTC
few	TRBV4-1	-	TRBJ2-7	CASSQEQASYEQYF	TGCGCCAGCAGCCAAGAACAGGCCTCCTACGAGCAGTACTTC
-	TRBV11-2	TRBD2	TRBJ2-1	CASRSADSRGGRSYNEQFF	TGTGCCAGCAGGTCAGCAGACTCGCGGGGGGGCCGATCCTACAATGAGCAGTTCTTC
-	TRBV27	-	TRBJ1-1	CASSPQLGEAFF	TGTGCCAGCAGTCCGCAATTGGGTGAAGCTTTCTTT